The sequence of this TCR beta chain was determined in a study of glioma-infiltrating T cells after dendritic cell vaccination. Time point denoted: after dendritic cell vaccination, including at tumor progression/relapse. The CDR3 length is 12 residues. V was pared by 5 bases and J by 7 bases, with 9 bases between. The germline V gene encodes CDR1 LGHNT and CDR2 FRNRAP. The data were produced by immunoSEQ multiplex PCR, yet TCRdb's version contains in-frame clones alone and is incomplete. The table includes 50,000 to 55,000 clones, approximately 89% detected once. The receptor was isolated from a human donor with glioblastoma. V usage is TRBV12-5 and J usage is TRBJ2-1, with D perhaps matching TRBD2 (5 bases). The specimen comprised blood, sampled after dendritic cell vaccination. CDR3 in DNA: TGTGCTAGTGGTCCGGGGTTTAATGAGCAGTTCTTC. Translation gives CASGPGFNEQFF.